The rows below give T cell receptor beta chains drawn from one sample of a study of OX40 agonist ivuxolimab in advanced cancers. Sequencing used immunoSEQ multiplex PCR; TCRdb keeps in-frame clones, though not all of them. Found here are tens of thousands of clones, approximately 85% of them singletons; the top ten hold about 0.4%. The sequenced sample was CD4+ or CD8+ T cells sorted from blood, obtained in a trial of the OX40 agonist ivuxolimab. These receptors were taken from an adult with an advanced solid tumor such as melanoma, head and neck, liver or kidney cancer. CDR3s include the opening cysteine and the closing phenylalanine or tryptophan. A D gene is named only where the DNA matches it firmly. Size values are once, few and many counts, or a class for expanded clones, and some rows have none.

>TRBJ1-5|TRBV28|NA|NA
CASSRVDFRGNQPQHF
TGTGCCAGCAGTCGGGTGGATTTCCGGGGCAATCAGCCCCAGCATTTT
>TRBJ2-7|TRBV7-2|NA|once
CASSLKAGSYEQYF
TGTGCCAGCAGCTTAAAAGCTGGATCCTACGAGCAGTACTTC
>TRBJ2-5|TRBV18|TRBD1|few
CASSPGQQETQYF
TGTGCCAGCTCACCGGGACAGCAAGAGACCCAGTACTTC
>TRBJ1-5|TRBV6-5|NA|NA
CASSSGQSEQHF
TGTGCCAGCAGCTCAGGACAGTCCGAGCAGCATTTT
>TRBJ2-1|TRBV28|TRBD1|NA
CASSWAGTGMYNEQFF
TGTGCCAGCAGTTGGGCTGGGACAGGGATGTACAATGAGCAGTTCTTC
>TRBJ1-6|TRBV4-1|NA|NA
CASSHLGKGYNSPLHF
TGCGCCAGCAGCCACCTTGGGAAAGGCTATAATTCACCCCTCCACTTT
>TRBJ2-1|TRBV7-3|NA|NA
CASSLVSGRRNEQFF
TGTGCCAGCAGCTTGGTTAGCGGACGCCGGAATGAGCAGTTCTTC
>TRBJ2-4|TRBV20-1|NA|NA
CSAWDLNIQYF
TGCAGTGCTTGGGACTTAAACATTCAGTACTTC
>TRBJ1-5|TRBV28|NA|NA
CASSLDSNQPQHF
TGTGCCAGCAGTCTGGACAGCAATCAGCCCCAGCATTTT
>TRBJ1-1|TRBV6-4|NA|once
CASSVAGNTEAFF
TGTGCCAGCAGTGTGGCCGGGAACACTGAAGCTTTCTTT
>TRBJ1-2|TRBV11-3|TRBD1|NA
CASRGQLSSNYGYTF
TGTGCCAGCAGGGGACAGTTGAGCTCTAACTATGGCTACACCTTC
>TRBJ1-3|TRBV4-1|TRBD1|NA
CASSQGGTGSTIYF
TGCGCCAGCAGCCAAGGTGGGACAGGGAGCACCATATATTTT
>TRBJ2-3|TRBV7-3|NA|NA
CASSFGASDTQYF
TGTGCCAGCAGCTTCGGGGCTTCAGATACGCAGTATTTT
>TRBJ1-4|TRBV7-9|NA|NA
CASSLVGGNEKLFF
TGTGCCAGCAGCTTAGTGGGGGGTAATGAAAAACTGTTTTTT
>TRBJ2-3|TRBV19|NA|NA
CASTTGLDTQYF
TGTGCCAGTACCACGGGGTTAGATACGCAGTATTTT
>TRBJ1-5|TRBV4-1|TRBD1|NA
CASSQDRDRVAGTQPQHF
TGCGCCAGCAGCCAAGACAGGGACAGGGTCGCGGGGACTCAGCCCCAGCATTTT
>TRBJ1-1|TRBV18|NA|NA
CASSPPNSFLTEAFF
TGTGCCAGCTCACCACCCAACTCTTTTCTTACTGAAGCTTTCTTT
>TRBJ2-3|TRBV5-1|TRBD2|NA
CASSAGLVRTDTQYF
TGCGCCAGCAGCGCGGGACTAGTCCGCACAGATACGCAGTATTTT
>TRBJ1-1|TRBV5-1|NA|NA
CASSFYTSWGEAFF
TGCGCCAGCAGCTTCTATACCTCTTGGGGCGAAGCTTTCTTT
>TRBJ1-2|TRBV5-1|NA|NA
CASSLAEGFDYGYTF
TGCGCCAGCAGCTTGGCCGAGGGCTTTGACTATGGCTACACCTTC
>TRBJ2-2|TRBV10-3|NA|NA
CAIKQSTGELFF
TGTGCCATCAAACAGAGCACCGGGGAGCTGTTTTTT
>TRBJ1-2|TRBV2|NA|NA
CARTHPRNYGYTF
TGTGCCAGAACACACCCACGGAACTATGGCTACACCTTC
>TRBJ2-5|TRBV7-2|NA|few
CASSLVGLPLAETQYF
TGTGCCAGCAGCTTAGTTGGCCTCCCCTTGGCGGAGACCCAGTACTTC
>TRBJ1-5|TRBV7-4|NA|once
CATPDTHYSNQPQHF
TGTGCCACCCCGGACACCCACTATAGCAATCAGCCCCAGCATTTT
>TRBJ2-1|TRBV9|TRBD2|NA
CATPPGLAVYNEQFF
TGTGCCACCCCCCCCGGACTAGCGGTCTACAATGAGCAGTTCTTC
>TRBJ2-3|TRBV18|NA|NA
CASSAGTQRDTQYF
TGTGCCAGCTCGGCCGGGACGCAGAGAGATACGCAGTATTTT
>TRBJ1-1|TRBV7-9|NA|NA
CASSPGRNTEAFF
TGTGCCAGCAGCCCGGGACGGAACACTGAAGCTTTCTTT
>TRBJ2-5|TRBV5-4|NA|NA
CASTPGSRGTETQYF
TGTGCCAGCACCCCCGGATCGAGGGGGACGGAGACCCAGTACTTC
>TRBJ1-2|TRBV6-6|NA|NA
CASSYGTGIRYGYTF
TGTGCCAGCAGTTACGGAACAGGGATAAGATATGGCTACACCTTC
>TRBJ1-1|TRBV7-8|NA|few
CASSLTPNTEAFF
TGTGCCAGCAGCCTCACACCGAACACTGAAGCTTTCTTT
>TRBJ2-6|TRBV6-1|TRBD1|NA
CASSLRGLGANVLTF
TGTGCCAGCAGTCTCAGGGGGCTTGGGGCCAACGTCCTGACTTTC
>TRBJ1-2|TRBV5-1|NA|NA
CASSLDTNYGYTF
TGCGCCAGCAGCTTGGACACTAACTATGGCTACACCTTC
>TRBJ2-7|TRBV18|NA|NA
CASSPPRARSDEQYF
TGTGCCAGCTCACCACCGCGTGCTCGGTCCGACGAGCAGTACTTC
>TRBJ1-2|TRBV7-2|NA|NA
CASSSSTEVYGYTF
TGTGCCAGCAGCTCCTCGACAGAGGTCTATGGCTACACCTTC
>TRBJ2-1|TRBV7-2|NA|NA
CASSPGIGLEQFF
TGTGCCAGCAGCCCAGGCATAGGCCTCGAGCAGTTCTTC
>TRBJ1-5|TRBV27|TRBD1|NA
CASMTTGEVESSQPQHF
TGTGCCAGCATGACCACAGGGGAAGTCGAGAGCAGTCAGCCCCAGCATTTT
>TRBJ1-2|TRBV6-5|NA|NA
CASSYQGRGGYGYTF
TGTGCCAGCAGTTACCAAGGACGGGGGGGATATGGCTACACCTTC
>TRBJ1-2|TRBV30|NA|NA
CAWSVAHGYTF
TGTGCCTGGAGTGTAGCCCATGGCTACACCTTC
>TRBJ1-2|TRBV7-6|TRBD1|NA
CASSLDGTEGYTF
TGTGCCAGCAGCTTAGACGGGACAGAGGGCTACACCTTC
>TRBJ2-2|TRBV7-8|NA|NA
CASSLTNRGRSIF
TGTGCCAGCAGCTTAACCAATCGGGGGCGCTCGATTTTT
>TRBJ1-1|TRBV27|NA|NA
CASTSKKIKATEAFF
TGTGCCAGCACTAGTAAAAAGATTAAGGCCACTGAAGCTTTCTTT
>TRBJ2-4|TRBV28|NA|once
CASSYKGGGIQYF
TGTGCCAGCAGTTATAAGGGGGGAGGCATTCAGTACTTC
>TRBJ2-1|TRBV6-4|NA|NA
CASSRGAAYNEQFF
TGTGCCAGCAGTCGAGGAGCGGCCTACAATGAGCAGTTCTTC
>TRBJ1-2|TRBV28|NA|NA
CASSLNDARGYTF
TGTGCCAGCAGTTTGAACGACGCCCGGGGGTACACCTTC
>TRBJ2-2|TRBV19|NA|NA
CASFNKGTGELFF
TGTGCCAGCTTTAATAAGGGAACCGGGGAGCTGTTTTTT
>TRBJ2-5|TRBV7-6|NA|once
CASSFGLRVFETQYF
TGTGCCAGCAGCTTTGGTCTGCGGGTGTTTGAGACCCAGTACTTC
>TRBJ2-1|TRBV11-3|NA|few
CASSLGAVSSYNEQFF
TGTGCCAGCAGCTTAGGGGCGGTAAGCTCCTACAATGAGCAGTTCTTC
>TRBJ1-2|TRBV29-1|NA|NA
CSVGDRRLDGYTF
TGCAGCGTTGGGGACCGACGATTAGATGGCTACACCTTC
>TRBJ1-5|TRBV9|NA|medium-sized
CASSVGQQAGQPQHF
TGTGCCAGCAGCGTCGGTCAGCAGGCAGGACAGCCCCAGCATTTT
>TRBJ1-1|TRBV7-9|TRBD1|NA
CASSPPTGVNTEAFF
TGTGCCAGCAGCCCACCGACAGGGGTGAACACTGAAGCTTTCTTT
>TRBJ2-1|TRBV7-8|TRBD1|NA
CASRIESGQGRREQFF
TGTGCCAGCAGAATAGAATCGGGACAGGGACGGAGGGAGCAGTTCTTC
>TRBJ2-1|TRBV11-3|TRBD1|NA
CASSSGTGQRDEQFF
TGTGCCAGCAGCTCAGGGACAGGACAACGGGATGAGCAGTTCTTC
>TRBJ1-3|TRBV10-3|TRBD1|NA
CAISESTGRNTIYF
TGTGCCATCAGTGAGTCGACAGGGAGAAACACCATATATTTT
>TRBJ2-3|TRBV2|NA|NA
CASSDWPLADTQYF
TGTGCCAGCAGTGATTGGCCCCTGGCAGATACGCAGTATTTT
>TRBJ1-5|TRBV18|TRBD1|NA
CASSPTGINPQHF
TGTGCCAGCTCACCGACAGGGATAAATCCCCAGCATTTT